This T cell receptor (beta chain) was recovered during a study of early T cells in non-severe SARS-CoV-2 infection. Overall study: The authors sequenced bulk RNA from unsorted whole blood, leaving chains unpaired. Study-wide results and caveats: VDJdb matching favored anti-spike CD8 responses, missing private and CD4 specificities.

Notes on this clonotype: Its cognate antigen is unknown. A read error is likely, as this CDR3 ends without the conserved phenylalanine or tryptophan.

This CDR3 has 14 amino acids. In germline, CDR1 is SGHTA, CDR2 FQGNSA. The ends were cut back, 5 bases at V and 4 bases at J, with 14 bases in the middle. Molecules of cDNA were individually given unique molecular identifiers that were attached to them. TCRdb fed the 5' RACE reads into MiXCR, producing one record per CDR3 protein. The data hold about 59,000 distinct CDR3 sequences, with less than 15% observed a single time. This clonotype originated in an adult who was a healthcare worker with PCR-confirmed SARS-CoV-2 infection or an uninfected control (not recorded which). J is TRBJ1-2 and V is TRBV7-2; D gene uncertain. Specimen: whole blood, collected at baseline. The DNA of the CDR3 is TGTGCCAGCAGCAATAGCGCGGCTTTCTATGGCTACACCTAC. Amino acid sequence: CASSNSAAFYGYTY.